Listed here are 15 T cell receptor beta chains from one sample, sequenced in a study of T cell changes during pregnancy in multiple sclerosis. The assay was immunoSEQ multiplex PCR, and TCRdb's table has in-frame clones only and misses some. The sample holds about 40,000 clones, around 90% seen once. The material was peripheral blood, obtained in the first trimester of pregnancy. The receptors here all came from a female donor in good health, enrolled as a control in a pregnancy study.

The chain has TRBV12-2 and TRBJ2-4; TRBD1 was called by the table and not checked on the DNA. TRBV12-2 is termed a pseudogene. This CDR3 has 20 amino acids. CDR3 sequence (DNA): TGTGCAAGTCGCTTAGCCAAGGGACAGGGGTGTCGGATAGCCAAAAACATTCAGTACTTC. Protein: CASRLAKGQGCRIAKNIQYF.

The chain links TRBV29-1 to TRBJ1-3; possible D gene TRBD1, 5 bases. Germline-derived CDR1 and CDR2 are SQVTM and ANQGSEA. The CDR3 has 13 amino acids. V lost 6 bases, J lost 0 bases, and 9 bases lay in between. The CDR3 here is CSVTQDSGNTIYF. The CDR3 DNA reads TGCAGCGTCACACAGGACTCTGGAAACACCATATATTTT.

The CDR3 region has the DNA TGTGCCAGCAGCCCTCGGGGACTAGCGGGAGTAGGGCAGTTCTTC. It yields the protein CASSPRGLAGVGQFF. V is TRBV7-9 and J is TRBJ2-1; 14 bases map to TRBD2. The germline V gene encodes CDR1 SEHNR and CDR2 FQNEAQ (reference sequence). The CDR3 has 15 amino acids. J was trimmed by 12 bases and V by 5 bases; bases with no gene match: 9.

The chain links TRBV4-3 to TRBJ2-4, with D perhaps matching TRBD1 (6 bases). The ends were cut back, 0 bases at V and 7 bases at J, with 13 bases in the middle. The CDR3 is 15 amino acids. Per germline, CDR1 LGHNA and CDR2 YSLEER. CDR3 residues: CASSQDGPGENIQYF. The CDR3 nucleotides are TGCGCCAGCAGCCAAGATGGCCCAGGGGAGAACATTCAGTACTTC.

The V call is TRBV9, the J call TRBJ2-1; TRBD2 agrees at 10 bases. The CDR3 consists of 18 residues. After removal of 0 bases from V and 2 bases from J, the junction contained 8 bases not matched to a gene. Germline CDR1 reads SGDLS; CDR2 reads YYNGEE. As DNA, the CDR3 is TGTGCCAGCAGCGTAGACCGGCCTAGCGGGGGAACCTACAATGAGCAGTTCTTC. It codes for CASSVDRPSGGTYNEQFF.

The rearrangement links TRBV5-6 to TRBJ2-7, with D maybe TRBD1 (6 bases). V was shortened by 0 bases and J by 1 base, with 11 bases between the two germline ends. CDR3 size: 15 residues. The V gene's germline CDR1 is SGHDT and CDR2 YYEEEE. CDR3 region: CASSLGQGQSYEQYF. The DNA of the CDR3 is TGTGCCAGCAGCTTGGGACAAGGACAGTCCTACGAGCAGTACTTC.

The chain links TRBV27 to TRBJ2-2, with D unresolved. The CDR3 totals 13 residues. Germline V gives CDR1 MNHEY, CDR2 SMNVEV (reference sequence). Trimming removed 3 bases from V and 4 bases from J, with 6 bases in between. CDR3 DNA: TGTGCCAGCAGTTTGAGAGTCACCGGGGAGCTGTTTTTT. It encodes CASSLRVTGELFF.

The V call is TRBV5-1, the J call TRBJ1-2; D may be TRBD1 (6 bases). The germline CDR1 and CDR2 sequences are SGHRS and YFSETQ. This CDR3 has 14 residues. Between the trimmed V and J ends, which lost 4 bases and 4 bases, there was a span of 14 bases. The CDR3 region has the DNA TGCGCCAGCAGCACATCAGGGGCGGGCTATGGCTACACCTTC. Translation gives CASSTSGAGYGYTF.

The chain carries TRBV2 and TRBJ1-2; maybe TRBD1 (5 bases). CDR3 length equals 14 residues. With 1 base removed from V and 8 bases from J, the gap between germline ends came to 14 bases. Germline V CDR1 and CDR2: SNHLY, FYNNEI. This CDR3 reads CASSEVGGAGGYTF. The CDR3 DNA follows: TGTGCCAGCAGTGAAGTTGGGGGAGCGGGGGGCTACACCTTC.

The genes are TRBV10-3 and TRBJ2-5, with unresolved D. Germline V CDR1 and CDR2: ENHRY, SYGVKD. Trimming pared 0 bases from V and 4 bases from J, leaving 12 bases between. The CDR3 extends over 15 amino acids. Here the CDR3 reads CAISESQSRIETQYF. CDR3 DNA sequence: TGTGCCATCAGTGAGTCGCAGTCCAGGATAGAGACCCAGTACTTC.

This clone was picked up one time. V and J are TRBV7-9 and TRBJ1-3, with D uncertain. CDR1 is SEHNR, CDR2 FQNEAQ, per germline (reference sequence). V was clipped by 7 bases and J by 0 bases, with 7 bases between them. This CDR3 region has 13 residues. CDR3 amino acids: CASKRSSGNTIYF. In DNA, the CDR3 is TGTGCCAGCAAAAGGAGCTCTGGAAACACCATATATTTT.

The genes are TRBV7-9 and TRBJ2-3; 9 bases map to TRBD2. Trimming took 3 bases from V and 0 from J; bases not matched to a gene: 13. Germline V gene lookup returns CDR1 SEHNR and CDR2 FQNEAQ (reference sequence). CDR3 length equals 19 residues. CDR3: CASSLGLAHDPPSTDTQYF. Here the CDR3 DNA reads TGTGCCAGCAGCTTGGGACTAGCCCACGACCCTCCTAGCACAGATACGCAGTATTTT.

The chain employs TRBV10-3 and TRBJ1-5; D unclear. Between the trimmed V and J ends, which lost 6 bases and 0 bases, there was a span of 9 bases. The CDR3 is 14 amino acids. Germline V CDR1 and CDR2: ENHRY, SYGVKD. The CDR3 region has the DNA TGTGCCATCAGGGCGGGGTATAGCAATCAGCCCCAGCATTTT. It codes for CAIRAGYSNQPQHF.

The table lists this clone with a count of one. This chain joins TRBV10-2 and TRBJ1-1; unclear D gene. The CDR3 is 14 residues long. The V gene's germline CDR1 is WSHSY and CDR2 SAAADI. Trimming cost V 3 bases and J 4 bases, with 12 bases left between them. The CDR3: CASSDKTTGTEAFF. The CDR3 DNA sequence: TGCGCCAGCAGTGATAAAACGACGGGCACTGAAGCTTTCTTT.

V is TRBV7-2 and J is TRBJ2-7; a possible D gene is TRBD1 (5 bases). Germline V gene sequence: CDR1 SGHTA, CDR2 FQGNSA. Trimming left V 1 base short and J 5 bases short, with 12 bases between. CDR3 length: 14 amino acids. CDR3 sequence: CASSLEAGNNEQYF. CDR3 DNA sequence: TGTGCCAGCAGCTTAGAGGCAGGGAACAACGAGCAGTACTTC.